The source of this T cell receptor (beta chain) is a study of blood T cell repertoires in COVID-19. The wider study: Acute and convalescent COVID-19 specimens originated in the United States, Italy and Spain. PBMCs, B-cell-depleted T cells, or T cells were the source of the cDNA or gDNA that made up the material.

Method: immunoSEQ multiplex PCR; TCRdb's copy keeps in-frame clones and lacks some. The sample records tens of thousands of clones, about 82% being singletons. V shed 2 bases and J shed 2 bases, with 13 bases lying between them. The CDR3 contains 15 residues. Per germline, CDR1 MNHEY and CDR2 SVGAGI. This rearrangement joins TRBV6-5 to TRBJ2-7, with D perhaps matching TRBD1 (5 bases). Input material: peripheral blood. The source of this sequence is a woman aged 80 or older in a cohort sampled during active or convalescent COVID-19. The CDR3 DNA reads as TGTGCCAGCAGTTACGTCGGAGCAGGGACCTACGAGCAGTACTTC. Protein sequence: CASSYVGAGTYEQYF.